The 30 T cell receptor beta chains below were found in one sample sequenced in a study of cytomegalovirus exposure and HLA in healthy donors. Here immunoSEQ multiplex PCR was the method, and the copy in TCRdb shows in-frame clones only, minus some. The sample lists about 160,000 clones, 90% to 97% seen once, with 0.89% in the top ten. Material for sequencing was PBMCs. The receptor source for this set is a woman under 30 in good health and CMV-seronegative.

This chain connects TRBV11-2 to TRBJ1-1; a possible D gene is TRBD1 (5 bases). This CDR3 is 18 amino acids long. Germline values: CDR1 SGHAT, CDR2 FQNNGV. The V gene lost 2 bases and the J gene lost 1 base, with 20 bases spanning the gap. The CDR3 nucleotides read TGTGCCAGCAGCTTATTCCCCGGCTTGGGGCTAGGGAACACTGAAGCTTTCTTT. Protein product: CASSLFPGLGLGNTEAFF. Based on the CDR3 plus reference TRBV11-2 and TRBJ1-1, the full variable domain is EAGVAQSPRYKIIEKRQSVAFWCNPISGHATLYWYQQILGQGPKLLIQFQNNGVVDDSQLPKDRFSAERLKGVDSTLKIQPAKLEDSAVYLCASSLFPGLGLGNTEAFFGQGTRLTVV.

The rearrangement links TRBV5-6 to TRBJ2-1; 8 nucleotides match TRBD1. Unmatched junction bases numbered 7, after V lost 0 bases and J lost 5 bases. The CDR3 is 16 residues long. Germline assignment: CDR1 SGHDT and CDR2 YYEEEE. DNA for the CDR3: TGTGCCAGCAGCTTGGGACAGGGGTTCATGCACAATGAGCAGTTCTTC. Protein: CASSLGQGFMHNEQFF.

The V and J genes are TRBV5-6 and TRBJ2-2, with 9 positions matching TRBD2. Trimming removed 3 bases from V and 6 bases from J; junction bases left unmatched: 9. The CDR3 sequence is 16 residues long. Germline assignment: CDR1 SGHDT and CDR2 YYEEEE. Here the CDR3 reads CASSSYSGGFAGELFF. DNA of the CDR3: TGTGCCAGCAGCTCCTATAGCGGGGGTTTCGCCGGGGAGCTGTTTTTT.

This clone came up once. The chain combines TRBV5-6 with TRBJ2-7; tentatively, D is TRBD1 (6 bases). V dropped 3 bases and J dropped 2 bases, with 21 bases sitting between them. CDR3 length equals 17 residues. Germline V lookup: CDR1 SGHDT, CDR2 YYEEEE. In nucleotides, the CDR3 is TGTGCCAGCAGCTCATTAGGTACAGGGAGAAACACCTACGAGCAGTACTTC. It specifies CASSSLGTGRNTYEQYF.

V and J are TRBV5-1 and TRBJ1-2, with 9 bases that match TRBD1. The V and J ends lost 5 bases and 4 bases, in that order; junction bases with no gene match: 15. The CDR3 is made up of 17 amino acids. Germline values: CDR1 SGHRS, CDR2 YFSETQ. This CDR3 is CASSLVSPPTGGYGYTF. The DNA for the CDR3 is TGCGCCAGCAGTCTTGTGTCACCACCGACAGGGGGCTATGGCTACACCTTC. Complete variable domain (other parts from reference TRBV5-1 and TRBJ1-2): KAGVTQTPRYLIKTRGQQVTLSCSPISGHRSVSWYQQTPGQGLQFLFEYFSETQRNKGNFPGRFSGRQFSNSRSEMNVSTLELGDSALYLCASSLVSPPTGGYGYTFGSGTRLTVV.

The chain carries TRBV27 and TRBJ2-1, with D possibly TRBD2 on 6 matching bases. The CDR3 totals 15 residues. Looked up from germline, CDR1 is MNHEY and CDR2 is SMNVEV (reference sequence). Deletions cut 5 bases from V and 0 bases from J, with 11 bases between. CDR3 DNA sequence: TGTGCCAGCAGTCAAAACGGGGGCTCCTACAATGAGCAGTTCTTC. It translates to CASSQNGGSYNEQFF.

The chain carries TRBV7-8 and TRBJ2-1, with D uncertain. The CDR3 sequence is 15 residues long. Germline assignment: CDR1 SGHVS and CDR2 FQNEAQ. V was shortened by 1 base and J by 1 base, with 8 bases between the two germline ends. DNA of the CDR3: TGTGCCAGCAGCTTAGGATCTCGGTCCTACAATGAGCAGTTCTTC. As protein: CASSLGSRSYNEQFF. The whole variable domain, remainder taken from reference TRBV7-8 and TRBJ2-1, is GAGVSQSPRYKVAKRGQDVALRCDPISGHVSLFWYQQALGQGPEFLTYFQNEAQLDKSGLPSDRFFAERPEGSVSTLKIQRTQQEDSAVYLCASSLGSRSYNEQFFGPGTRLTVL.

V is TRBV6-1 and J is TRBJ2-1, with 7 bases aligning to TRBD1. From germline, CDR1 is MNHNS and CDR2 SASEGT. There are 15 residues in the CDR3. The V and J ends lost 4 bases and 4 bases, in that order; junction bases with no gene match: 7. The CDR3: CASSGTGVNYNEQFF. The CDR3 bases are TGTGCCAGCAGTGGGACAGGAGTAAATTACAATGAGCAGTTCTTC.

The rearrangement uses TRBV7-9 and TRBJ1-5; TRBD1 matches 11 bases. The trim removed 4 bases at V and 11 bases at J, leaving 7 bases unmatched. The CDR3 consists of 14 residues. Germline V gives CDR1 SEHNR, CDR2 FQNEAQ (reference sequence). CDR3 amino acids: CASSSLDRGQAQHF. As DNA, the CDR3 is TGTGCCAGCAGCTCCCTGGACAGGGGGCAGGCCCAGCATTTT.

The genes are TRBV4-1 and TRBJ2-7, with TRBD1 identical over 7 bases. This CDR3 is built from 16 residues. Germline CDR1 MGHRA, CDR2 YSYEKL. The junction had 13 bases not matched to a gene; V was cut back by 2 bases and J by 6 bases. This CDR3 reads CASSQKHPGQMVEQYF. CDR3 bases: TGCGCCAGCAGCCAAAAACACCCGGGACAGATGGTCGAGCAGTACTTC.

In its sample, this clone was seen once. The gene calls are TRBV30 and TRBJ2-5, with 9 nucleotides matching TRBD2. The V segment lost 2 bases and the J segment 5 bases; nucleotides outside the gene matches: 9. Germline lookup yields CDR1 GTSNPN and CDR2 SVGIG (reference sequence). There are 15 residues in the CDR3. CDR3 region: CAWSTAGGLGETQYF. The CDR3 region has the DNA TGTGCCTGGAGTACCGCGGGGGGGCTGGGGGAGACCCAGTACTTC.

V gene TRBV4-3 combines with J gene TRBJ1-4; tentatively, D is TRBD1 (6 bases). Trimming stripped 1 base from V and 6 bases from J, with 12 bases between. The CDR3 runs 15 residues. Germline CDR1 is LGHNA and CDR2 is YSLEER. The CDR3 DNA follows: TGCGCCAGCAGCCAAGGGGGGGGCAGCGATGAAAAACTGTTTTTT. It specifies CASSQGGGSDEKLFF.

This clone appeared once. The CDR3 sequence: CASSSGLPRNANEQFF. Written as DNA, the CDR3 is TGTGCCAGCAGCTCGGGACTCCCACGCAACGCGAATGAGCAGTTCTTC. V gene TRBV9 combines with J gene TRBJ2-1; a weak D match, TRBD2 (6 bases). The V end lost 4 bases, the J end lost 7 bases, and 21 bases lay between the germline ends. The CDR3 is made up of 16 amino acids. The V gene's germline CDR1 is SGDLS and CDR2 YYNGEE.

About this clone itself: The identical CDR3 is also encoded by other nucleotide sequences in the sample. Written as DNA, the CDR3 is TGCGCCAGCAGCCAAGATTCAGGGACAGGGGGCTACGAGCAGTACTTC. Translated, it gives CASSQDSGTGGYEQYF. The gene calls are TRBV4-3 and TRBJ2-7; 11 bases are a match to TRBD1. The J segment lost 3 bases and the V segment lost 0 bases, leaving 4 bases of the junction unmatched. CDR1 is LGHNA and CDR2 is YSLEER in the germline V gene. CDR3 length equals 16 residues.

The chain carries TRBV6-5 and TRBJ1-2, with 11 nucleotides matching TRBD1. The V segment lost 8 bases and the J segment 7 bases; nucleotides outside the gene matches: 6. Germline V gives CDR1 MNHEY, CDR2 SVGAGI. This CDR3 comprises 13 residues. CDR3 loop: CASRKDRGPGYTF. The CDR3 DNA follows: TGTGCCAGCCGAAAGGACAGGGGGCCTGGCTACACCTTC.

Here the CDR3 reads CASSLGAGYGYTF. Here the CDR3 DNA reads TGTGCCAGCAGCTTAGGGGCTGGGTATGGCTACACCTTC. The rearrangement uses TRBV11-2 and TRBJ1-2; D gene ambiguous. V gave up 1 base and J gave up 5 bases, with 8 bases separating them. Germline CDR1 reads SGHAT; CDR2 reads FQNNGV. This CDR3 region has 13 residues.

The chain links TRBV6-1 to TRBJ2-1; 7 bases are a match to TRBD1. J gave up 9 bases and V 1 base, and 15 bases lay outside the gene matches. The germline CDR1 and CDR2 sequences are MNHNS and SASEGT. This CDR3 has 17 residues. The CDR3 reads CASSEELGIGGLVEQFF. The CDR3 bases are TGTGCCAGCAGTGAAGAATTGGGGATAGGGGGCTTGGTTGAGCAGTTCTTC.

This chain connects TRBV4-3 to TRBJ2-7; TRBD1 matches 9 bases. CDR3 length equals 17 residues. Germline V CDR1 and CDR2: LGHNA, YSLEER. Germline trimming cut 1 base from V and 1 base from J; bases unmatched to any gene: 8. CDR3 bases: TGCGCCAGCAGCCAAGGATTGGACAGGGGCGGTTCCTACGAGCAGTACTTC. Translated, it gives CASSQGLDRGGSYEQYF.

J is TRBJ1-2 and V is TRBV6-6, with TRBD1 identical over 8 bases. The CDR3 is 15 residues long. The V and J ends lost 0 bases and 2 bases, in that order; junction bases with no gene match: 2. Germline V gene data show CDR1 as MNHNY and CDR2 as SVGAGI (reference sequence). The CDR3 sequence is CASSYSDRGNYGYTF. DNA of the CDR3: TGTGCCAGCAGTTACTCTGACAGGGGAAACTATGGCTACACCTTC.

This chain joins TRBV9 and TRBJ2-3, with D unclear. CDR3 length equals 14 residues. The germline gives CDR1 SGDLS, CDR2 YYNGEE. V lost 0 bases and J 2 bases, leaving 7 bases between the germline ends. CDR3 DNA sequence: TGTGCCAGCAGCGTAGCTGGAGCCACAGATACGCAGTATTTT. Translating it yields CASSVAGATDTQYF. The full variable domain, completed using reference TRBV9 and TRBJ2-3, is DSGVTQTPKHLITATGQRVTLRCSPRSGDLSVYWYQQSLDQGLQFLIQYYNGEERAKGNILERFSAQQFPDLHSELNLSSLELGDSALYFCASSVAGATDTQYFGPGTRLTVL.

This sequence joins TRBV4-3 and TRBJ2-1; D might be TRBD2 (5 bases). The CDR3 loop spans 19 amino acids. V was pared by 1 base and J by 2 bases, with 21 bases between. The germline gives CDR1 LGHNA, CDR2 YSLEER. In nucleotides, the CDR3 is TGCGCCAGCAGCCAAGTGCCTGGGGTGGAGCGGCGGCCCTACAATGAGCAGTTCTTC. Translating it yields CASSQVPGVERRPYNEQFF.

As for this clone: This CDR3 is missing its conserved last phenylalanine or tryptophan, likely due to a read error. The limits of the CDR3 on the DNA are not certain, so only TCRdb's listed CDR3 is given. The chain recombines TRBV19 with TRBJ1-2. Germline lookup yields CDR1 LNHDA and CDR2 SQIVND (reference sequence). From its first to its last residue, the CDR3 has 13 amino acids. CDR3 in amino acids: CASRTSGTDTMYI.

This chain connects TRBV4-3 to TRBJ2-7; D not resolved. CDR1 is LGHNA, CDR2 YSLEER, per germline. This CDR3 spans 15 amino acids. Trimming stripped 0 bases from V and 3 bases from J, with 12 bases between. Written as DNA, the CDR3 is TGCGCCAGCAGCCAAGATGCTGGAGTGAGCTACGAGCAGTACTTC. Its translation: CASSQDAGVSYEQYF.

This chain links TRBV6-5 with TRBJ2-1; 8 bases line up with TRBD2. Germline values: CDR1 MNHEY, CDR2 SVGAGI. The V and J ends lost 2 bases and 7 bases, in that order; junction bases with no gene match: 10. The CDR3 consists of 16 residues. The CDR3 reads CASSYGAGGVGNEQFF. CDR3 DNA sequence: TGTGCCAGCAGTTACGGGGCGGGGGGCGTTGGGAATGAGCAGTTCTTC.

The chain uses TRBV10-3 and TRBJ2-7; a possible D gene is TRBD1 (6 bases). CDR3 size: 13 residues. Trimming pared 2 bases from V and 6 bases from J, leaving 11 bases between. Germline CDR1 ENHRY, CDR2 SYGVKD. The DNA of the CDR3 is TGTGCCATCAGTGAGCGGGACAACGGCGAGCAGTACTTC. As protein: CAISERDNGEQYF.

The chain couples TRBV9 to TRBJ2-7, with D maybe TRBD2 (5 bases). V lost 0 bases, J lost 4 bases, and 17 bases lay in between. The CDR3 length is 16 residues. Germline-derived CDR1 and CDR2 are SGDLS and YYNGEE. The CDR3 here is CASSVGSAGGVYEQYF. CDR3 DNA sequence: TGTGCCAGCAGCGTAGGTTCGGCAGGAGGAGTTTACGAGCAGTACTTC. Full variable domain (outside the CDR3, taken from reference TRBV9 and TRBJ2-7): DSGVTQTPKHLITATGQRVTLRCSPRSGDLSVYWYQQSLDQGLQFLIQYYNGEERAKGNILERFSAQQFPDLHSELNLSSLELGDSALYFCASSVGSAGGVYEQYFGPGTRLTVT.

The chain joins TRBV5-4 to TRBJ2-5, with no clear D. Trimming took off 1 base at V and 3 bases at J, with 10 bases between the two ends. Germline V gives CDR1 SGHNT, CDR2 YYREEE (reference sequence). CDR3 length equals 14 residues. This CDR3 reads CASSLYPREETQYF. CDR3 nucleotides: TGTGCCAGCAGCTTGTACCCTAGAGAAGAGACCCAGTACTTC.

The V call is TRBV4-1, the J call TRBJ2-2; maybe TRBD1 (7 bases). Trimming removed 2 bases from V and 8 bases from J, with 15 bases in between. Germline assignment: CDR1 MGHRA and CDR2 YSYEKL. The CDR3 spans 15 residues. CDR3 residues: CASSQTETGTGELFF. CDR3 coding DNA: TGCGCCAGCAGCCAAACTGAGACAGGGACTGGGGAGCTGTTTTTT.

This clone was recorded once. V gene TRBV9 combines with J gene TRBJ2-2; 9 nucleotides agree with TRBD2. The CDR3 contains 16 residues. Looked up from germline, CDR1 is SGDLS and CDR2 is YYNGEE. Trimming removed 2 bases from V and 4 bases from J; junction bases left unmatched: 6. The CDR3 reads CASSVQSGGFTGELFF. CDR3 sequence (DNA): TGTGCCAGCAGCGTCCAGAGCGGGGGGTTCACCGGGGAGCTGTTTTTT.

CDR3 sequence (DNA): TGCAGCGTTGCCAGGGCGGGGACCGGGGAGCTGTTTTTT. Amino acids: CSVARAGTGELFF. The rearrangement uses TRBV29-1 and TRBJ2-2; D perhaps matches TRBD2 (6 bases). The CDR3 runs to 13 residues. Trimming stripped 4 bases from V and 5 bases from J, with 11 bases between. Looked up from germline, CDR1 is SQVTM and CDR2 is ANQGSEA.